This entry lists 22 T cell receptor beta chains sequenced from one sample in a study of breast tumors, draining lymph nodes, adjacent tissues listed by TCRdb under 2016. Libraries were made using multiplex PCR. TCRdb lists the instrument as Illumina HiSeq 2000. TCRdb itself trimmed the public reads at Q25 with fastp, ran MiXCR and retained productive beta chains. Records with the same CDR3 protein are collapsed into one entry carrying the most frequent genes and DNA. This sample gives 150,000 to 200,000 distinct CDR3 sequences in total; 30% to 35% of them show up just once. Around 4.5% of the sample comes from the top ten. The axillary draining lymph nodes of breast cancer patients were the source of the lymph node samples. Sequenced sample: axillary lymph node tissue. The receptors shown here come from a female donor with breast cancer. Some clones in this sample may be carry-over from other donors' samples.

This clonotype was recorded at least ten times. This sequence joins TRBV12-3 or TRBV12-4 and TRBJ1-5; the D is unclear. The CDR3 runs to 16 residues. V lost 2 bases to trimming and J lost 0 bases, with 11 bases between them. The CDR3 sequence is CASSLNSGFSNQPQHF. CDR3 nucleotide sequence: TGTGCCAGCAGTTTAAATTCGGGGTTTAGCAATCAGCCCCAGCATTTT.

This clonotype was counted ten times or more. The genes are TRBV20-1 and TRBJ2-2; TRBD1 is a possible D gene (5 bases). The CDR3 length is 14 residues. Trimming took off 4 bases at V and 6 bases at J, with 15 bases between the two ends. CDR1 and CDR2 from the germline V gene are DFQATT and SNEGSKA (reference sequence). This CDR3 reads CSATPGHLAGELFF. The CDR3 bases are TGCAGTGCTACTCCTGGACATCTTGCCGGGGAGCTGTTTTTT.

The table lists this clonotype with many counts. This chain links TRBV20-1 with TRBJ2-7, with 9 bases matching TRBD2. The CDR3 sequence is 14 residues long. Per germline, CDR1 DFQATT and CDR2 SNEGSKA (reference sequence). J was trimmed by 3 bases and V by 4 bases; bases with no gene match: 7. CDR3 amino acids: CSAKGRGGLYEQYF. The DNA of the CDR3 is TGCAGTGCTAAGGGGCGGGGGGGCCTCTACGAGCAGTACTTC.

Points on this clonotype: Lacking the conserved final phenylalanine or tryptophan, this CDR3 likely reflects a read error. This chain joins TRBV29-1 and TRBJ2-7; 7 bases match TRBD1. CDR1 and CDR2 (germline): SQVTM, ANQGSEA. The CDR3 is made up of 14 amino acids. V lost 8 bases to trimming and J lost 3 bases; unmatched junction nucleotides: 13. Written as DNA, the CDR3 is TGCAGCTCCCTGGACGGGACAGAAAACTACGAGCAGTACATC. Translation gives CSSLDGTENYEQYI.

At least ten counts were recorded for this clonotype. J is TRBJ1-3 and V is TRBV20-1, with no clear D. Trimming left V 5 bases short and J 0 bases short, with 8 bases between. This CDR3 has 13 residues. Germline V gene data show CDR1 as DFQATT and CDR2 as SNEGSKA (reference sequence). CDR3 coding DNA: TGCAGTGCTTATCTAGTCTCTGGAAACACCATATATTTT. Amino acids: CSAYLVSGNTIYF.

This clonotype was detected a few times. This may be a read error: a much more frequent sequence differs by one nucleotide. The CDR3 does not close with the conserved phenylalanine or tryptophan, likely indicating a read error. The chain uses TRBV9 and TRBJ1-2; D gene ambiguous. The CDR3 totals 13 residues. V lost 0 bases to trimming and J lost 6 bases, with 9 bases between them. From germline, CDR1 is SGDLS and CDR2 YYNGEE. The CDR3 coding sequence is TGTGCCAGCAGCGTAGGAATTTCGGATGGCTACACCTCC. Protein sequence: CASSVGISDGYTS.

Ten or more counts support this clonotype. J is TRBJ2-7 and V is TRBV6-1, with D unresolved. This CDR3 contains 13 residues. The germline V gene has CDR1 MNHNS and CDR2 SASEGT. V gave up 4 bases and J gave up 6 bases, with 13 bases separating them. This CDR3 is CASSAPGGVEQYF. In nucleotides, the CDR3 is TGTGCCAGCAGTGCCCCGGGTGGGGTCGAGCAGTACTTC.

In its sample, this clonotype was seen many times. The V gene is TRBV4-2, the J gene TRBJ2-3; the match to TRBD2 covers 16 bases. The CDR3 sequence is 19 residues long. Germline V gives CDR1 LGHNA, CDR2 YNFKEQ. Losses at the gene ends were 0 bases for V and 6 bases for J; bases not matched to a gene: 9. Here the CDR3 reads CASSQESGLAGGPSDTQYF. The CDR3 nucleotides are TGTGCCAGCAGCCAAGAATCGGGACTAGCGGGAGGGCCATCTGATACGCAGTATTTT.

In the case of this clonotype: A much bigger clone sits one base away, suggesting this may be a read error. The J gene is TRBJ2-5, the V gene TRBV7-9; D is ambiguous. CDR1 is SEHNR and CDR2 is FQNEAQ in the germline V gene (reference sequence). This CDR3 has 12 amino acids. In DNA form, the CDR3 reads TGTGCCAGCAGCCCCGACGGGTGGACCCAGTGCTTC. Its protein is CASSPDGWTQCF.

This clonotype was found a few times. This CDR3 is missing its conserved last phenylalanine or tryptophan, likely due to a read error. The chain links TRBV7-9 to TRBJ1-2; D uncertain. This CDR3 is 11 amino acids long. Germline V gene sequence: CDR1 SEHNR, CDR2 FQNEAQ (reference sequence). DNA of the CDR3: TGCGCCAGCAGCTCCGCCTATGGCTACACCCTC. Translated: CASSSAYGYTL.

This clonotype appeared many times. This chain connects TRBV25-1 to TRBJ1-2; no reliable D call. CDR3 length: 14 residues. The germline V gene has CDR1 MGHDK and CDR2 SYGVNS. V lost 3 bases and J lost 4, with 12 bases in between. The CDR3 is CASSDPTRLYGYTF. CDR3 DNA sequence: TGTGCCAGCAGTGACCCCACTCGGCTCTATGGCTACACCTTC.

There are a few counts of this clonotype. CDR3 nucleotides: TGTGCCAGCAGTTACCCCCCCGGGGAGCTGTTTTTT. Protein: CASSYPPGELFF. V is TRBV6-6 and J is TRBJ2-2; the D is unclear. This CDR3 spans 12 amino acids. The germline V gene has CDR1 MNHNY and CDR2 SVGAGI (reference sequence). With 2 bases removed from V and 6 bases from J, the gap between germline ends came to 4 bases.

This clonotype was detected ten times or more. CDR3 in DNA: TGTGCCAGCAGTGAAGCGGGACGGCTCGAGCAGTACTTC. Translated, it gives CASSEAGRLEQYF. V and J are TRBV2 and TRBJ2-7; D may be TRBD1 or TRBD2 (5 bases each). CDR3 length equals 13 residues. Germline V gene lookup returns CDR1 SNHLY and CDR2 FYNNEI. Trimming pared 0 bases from V and 6 bases from J, leaving 9 bases between.

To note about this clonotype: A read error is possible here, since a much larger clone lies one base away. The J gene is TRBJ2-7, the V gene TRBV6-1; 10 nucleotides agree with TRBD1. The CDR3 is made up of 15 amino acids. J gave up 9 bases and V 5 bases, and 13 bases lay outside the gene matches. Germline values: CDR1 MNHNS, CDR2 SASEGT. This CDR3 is CASSIRDRGVHGQYF. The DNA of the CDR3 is TGTGCCAGCAGTATCCGGGACAGGGGTGTACACGGGCAGTACTTC.

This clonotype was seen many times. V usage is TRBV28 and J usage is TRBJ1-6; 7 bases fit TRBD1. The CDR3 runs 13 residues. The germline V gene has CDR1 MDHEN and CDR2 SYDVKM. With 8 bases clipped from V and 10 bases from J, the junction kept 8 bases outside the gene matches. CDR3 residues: CASGDREVSPLHF. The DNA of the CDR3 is TGTGCCAGCGGAGACAGGGAGGTCTCACCCCTCCACTTT.

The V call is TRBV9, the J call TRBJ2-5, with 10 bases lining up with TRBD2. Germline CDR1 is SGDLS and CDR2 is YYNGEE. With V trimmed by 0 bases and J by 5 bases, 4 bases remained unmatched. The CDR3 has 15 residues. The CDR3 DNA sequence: TGTGCCAGCAGCGTAGTAGCGGGGGGAAAGGAGACCCAGTACTTC. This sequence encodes CASSVVAGGKETQYF.

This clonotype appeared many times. Written as DNA, the CDR3 is TGTGCCAGCAGCTCAGTAGCGGGTGAGAACGAGCAGTACTTC. This translates into CASSSVAGENEQYF. The chain employs TRBV7-3 and TRBJ2-7; 7 bases match TRBD2. The CDR3 loop spans 14 amino acids. Germline CDR1 reads SGHTA; CDR2 reads FQGTGA. V gave up 4 bases and J gave up 5 bases; unmatched junction bases: 8.

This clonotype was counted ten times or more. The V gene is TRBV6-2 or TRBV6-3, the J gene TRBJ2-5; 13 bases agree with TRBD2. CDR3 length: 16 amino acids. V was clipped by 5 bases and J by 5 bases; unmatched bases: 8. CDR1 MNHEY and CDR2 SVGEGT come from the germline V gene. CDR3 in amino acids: CASSPRLAGGPETQYF. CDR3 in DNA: TGTGCCAGCAGTCCAAGACTAGCGGGGGGACCGGAGACCCAGTACTTC.

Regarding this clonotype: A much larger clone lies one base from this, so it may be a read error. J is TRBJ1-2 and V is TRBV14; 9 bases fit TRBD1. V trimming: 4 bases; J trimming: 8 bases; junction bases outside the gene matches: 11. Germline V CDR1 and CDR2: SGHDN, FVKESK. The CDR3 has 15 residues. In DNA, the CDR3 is TGTGCCAGCAGCCCTTGGGACAGGGCGAGAAAGGGCTACACCTTC. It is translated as CASSPWDRARKGYTF. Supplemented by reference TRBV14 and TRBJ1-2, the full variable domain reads EAGVTQFPSHSVIEKGQTVTLRCDPISGHDNLYWYRRVMGKEIKFLLHFVKESKQDESGMPNNRFLAERTGGTYSTLKVQPAELEDSGVYFCASSPWDRARKGYTFGSGTRLTVV.

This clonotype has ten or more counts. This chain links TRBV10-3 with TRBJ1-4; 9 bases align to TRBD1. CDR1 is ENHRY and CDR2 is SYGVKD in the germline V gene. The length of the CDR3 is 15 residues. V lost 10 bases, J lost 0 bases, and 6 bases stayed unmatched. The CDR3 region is CATTTGGTTNEKLFF. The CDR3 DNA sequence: TGTGCCACAACGACAGGGGGTACAACTAATGAAAAACTGTTTTTT.

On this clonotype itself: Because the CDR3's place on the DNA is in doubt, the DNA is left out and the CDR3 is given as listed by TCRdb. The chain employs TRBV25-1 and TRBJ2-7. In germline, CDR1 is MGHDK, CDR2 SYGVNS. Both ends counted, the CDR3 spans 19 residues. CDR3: CASSFYLCSATDSSYEQYF.

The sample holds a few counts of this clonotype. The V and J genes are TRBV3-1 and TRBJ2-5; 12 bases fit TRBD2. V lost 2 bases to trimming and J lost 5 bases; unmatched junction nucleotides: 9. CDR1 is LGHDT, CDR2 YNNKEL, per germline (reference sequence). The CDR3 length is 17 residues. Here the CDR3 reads CASSQLLRTSGVETQYF. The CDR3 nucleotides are TGTGCCAGCAGCCAACTCCTCCGGACTAGCGGGGTTGAGACCCAGTACTTC.